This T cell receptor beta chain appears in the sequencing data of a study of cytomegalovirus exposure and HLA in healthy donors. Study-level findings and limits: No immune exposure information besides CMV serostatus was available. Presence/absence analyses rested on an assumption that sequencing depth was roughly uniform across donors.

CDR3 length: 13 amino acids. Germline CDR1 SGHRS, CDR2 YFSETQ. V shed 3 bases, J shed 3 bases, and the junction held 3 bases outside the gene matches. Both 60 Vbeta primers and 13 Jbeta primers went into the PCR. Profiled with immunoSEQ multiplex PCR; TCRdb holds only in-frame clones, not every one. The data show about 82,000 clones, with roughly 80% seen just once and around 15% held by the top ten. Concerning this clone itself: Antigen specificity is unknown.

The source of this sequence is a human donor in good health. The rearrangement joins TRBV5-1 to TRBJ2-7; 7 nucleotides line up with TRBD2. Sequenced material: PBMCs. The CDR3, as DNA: TGCGCCAGCAGCTCCCGGACTAGCTACGAGCAGTACTTC. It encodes CASSSRTSYEQYF. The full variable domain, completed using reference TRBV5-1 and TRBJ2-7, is KAGVTQTPRYLIKTRGQQVTLSCSPISGHRSVSWYQQTPGQGLQFLFEYFSETQRNKGNFPGRFSGRQFSNSRSEMNVSTLELGDSALYLCASSSRTSYEQYFGPGTRLTVT.